This T cell receptor (beta chain) stems from a study of blood T cells in healthy people across ages. A J-beta primer mix and a sample-barcoded 5' primer were used in a second PCR of roughly 7 to 12 cycles. TCRdb reprocessed the 5' RACE reads via MiXCR and lists one record per CDR3 protein. The table includes some 1.5 million distinct CDR3 sequences, over 25% detected once. The CDR3 has 12 residues. Between the trimmed V and J ends, which lost 6 bases and 0 bases, there was a span of 9 bases. CDR1 and CDR2 from the germline V gene are DFQATT and SNEGSKA (reference sequence). Points from the study as a whole: Unknown CMV status may confound age-related changes in expanded clones. Both higher diversity and more naive CD4+ cells marked long-lived donors when set against aged donors.

Drawing of peripheral blood yielded 8.5 to 10 milliliters from each donor. Each sample gave at least 6 million isolated PBMCs. The sample holds many counts of this clonotype. The antigen remains undetermined. The chain uses TRBV20-1 and TRBJ2-7; no reliable D call. Sequencing was performed on blood. The source is a woman under 40 in good health. In DNA, the CDR3 is TGCAGTGCAAGACCCGGCTCCTACGAGCAGTACTTC. This translates into CSARPGSYEQYF.